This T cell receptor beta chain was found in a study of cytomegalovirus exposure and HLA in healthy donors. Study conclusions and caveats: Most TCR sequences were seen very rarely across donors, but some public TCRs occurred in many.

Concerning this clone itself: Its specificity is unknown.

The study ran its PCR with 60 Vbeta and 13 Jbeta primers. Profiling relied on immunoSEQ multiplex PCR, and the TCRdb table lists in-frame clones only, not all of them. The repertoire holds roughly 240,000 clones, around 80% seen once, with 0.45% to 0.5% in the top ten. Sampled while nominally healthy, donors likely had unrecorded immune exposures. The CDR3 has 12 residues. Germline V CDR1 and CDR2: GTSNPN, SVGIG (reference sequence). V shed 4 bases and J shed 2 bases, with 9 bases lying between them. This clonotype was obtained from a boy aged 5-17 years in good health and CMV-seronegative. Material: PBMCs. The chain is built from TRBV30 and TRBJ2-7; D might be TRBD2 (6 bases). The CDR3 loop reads CAWNRRAYEQYF. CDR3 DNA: TGTGCCTGGAATAGGAGGGCCTACGAGCAGTACTTC.